Below are 5 T cell receptor beta chains sequenced from a single sample in a study of CD8+ T cells in alopecia areata. Sequencing relied on a cDNA template that was reverse transcribed from extracted RNA. Using immunoSEQ multiplex PCR, the repertoire was profiled, and TCRdb retains in-frame clones only, with some absent. The data contain about 190,000 clones, around 50% of them singletons. The treatment here: oral pan-JAK inhibitor, 5-10 mg twice daily. The sample was CD8+ T cells sorted from blood, taken at week 24, from a patient treated with tofacitinib. The receptor set was obtained from a human donor with alopecia areata.

The chain employs TRBV4-1 and TRBJ2-1; the D gene is possibly TRBD1 (5 bases). Germline V gene lookup returns CDR1 MGHRA and CDR2 YSYEKL. The ends were cut back, 0 bases at V and 5 bases at J, with 17 bases in the middle. The CDR3 has 17 residues. CDR3: CASSQDREGVWHNEQFF. CDR3 nucleotides: TGCGCCAGCAGCCAAGATCGCGAAGGGGTTTGGCACAATGAGCAGTTCTTC.

About this clone itself: The sample has other DNA sequences that encode this CDR3 too. This chain joins TRBV27 and TRBJ2-4; D remains unclear. The CDR3 spans 14 residues. Trimming removed 2 bases at V and 0 bases at J, with 5 bases between. Germline V lookup: CDR1 MNHEY, CDR2 SMNVEV (reference sequence). The DNA of the CDR3 is TGTGCCAGCAGTTTAGGAGTAGCCAAAAACATTCAGTACTTC. Its translation is CASSLGVAKNIQYF.

This clone was found once. The chain joins TRBV7-9 to TRBJ1-5; D ambiguous. Trimming shortened V by 5 bases and J by 4 bases, and 6 bases separated the two germline ends. The CDR3 is 12 residues long. Germline V CDR1 and CDR2: SEHNR, FQNEAQ (reference sequence). CDR3 DNA sequence: TGTGCCAGCAGCCGAGAAAATCAGCCCCAGCATTTT. Encoded protein: CASSRENQPQHF.

This clone was observed once. Here the CDR3 DNA reads TGTGCCAGCAGATGGACAACAGCCCAGCCCCAGCATTTT. Translation gives CASRWTTAQPQHF. The rearrangement uses TRBV2 and TRBJ1-5; the D gene is possibly TRBD1 (5 bases). CDR3 length equals 13 residues. The V end was cut by 6 bases, the J end by 7 bases, with 13 bases between. The germline V gene encodes CDR1 SNHLY and CDR2 FYNNEI.

The chain employs TRBV13 and TRBJ1-2, with D perhaps TRBD1 (6 bases). V lost 2 bases and J 5 bases, leaving 21 bases between the germline ends. Germline V gene data show CDR1 as PRHDT and CDR2 as FYEKMQ (reference sequence). This CDR3 is built from 17 residues. CDR3 protein: CASSLFSDSAATYGYTF. The CDR3 nucleotides are TGTGCCAGCAGCTTATTTTCGGACAGCGCAGCTACTTATGGCTACACCTTC.